This entry lists 21 T cell receptor beta chains sequenced from one sample in a study of beta chain features in type 1 diabetes. Reverse transcribing all isolated RNA meant expressed TCRB transcripts were sequenced. TCRdb's table, derived via immunoSEQ multiplex PCR, lists solely in-frame clones and lacks some. Among 810,000 or so clones, roughly a sixth were seen once, and the ten largest hold about 0.02%. The sequenced material came from naive CD4+ T cells from blood. These receptors were taken from a young woman in good health.

The chain employs TRBV5-1 and TRBJ2-5; 7 nucleotides agree with TRBD1. Germline assignment: CDR1 SGHRS and CDR2 YFSETQ. The CDR3 extends over 15 amino acids. V gave up 3 bases and J gave up 3 bases; unmatched junction bases: 8. The CDR3 loop is CASSSSGTVKETQYF. In DNA form, the CDR3 reads TGCGCCAGCAGCTCGTCAGGGACAGTCAAAGAGACCCAGTACTTC.

This clone was recorded many times. The CDR3 DNA is TGTGCCAGCGAAGGGGAGGGACAAACAAATCAGCCCCAGCATTTT. It is translated as CASEGEGQTNQPQHF. This rearrangement joins TRBV21-1 to TRBJ1-5. TRBV21-1 is a listed pseudogene. The CDR3 loop spans 15 amino acids.

This clone was counted a few times. The chain has TRBV7-9 and TRBJ1-2; D possibly corresponds to TRBD1 (5 bases). The germline V gene encodes CDR1 SEHNR and CDR2 FQNEAQ (reference sequence). This CDR3 has 14 amino acids. V was cut by 0 bases and J by 9 bases, with 14 bases left in between. The CDR3 reads CASSLAGTGGSYTF. CDR3 DNA: TGTGCCAGCAGCTTAGCGGGAACAGGAGGTAGCTACACCTTC.

Concerning this clone: The same CDR3 also results from other DNA sequences found in this sample. The chain combines TRBV9 with TRBJ2-1, with D maybe TRBD2 (6 bases). Germline loops: CDR1 SGDLS, CDR2 YYNGEE. V was shortened by 2 bases and J by 7 bases, with 13 bases between the two germline ends. CDR3 size: 14 residues. In nucleotides, the CDR3 is TGTGCCAGCAGCGTTTCGGGGGTAGAGAATGAGCAGTTCTTC. This codes for CASSVSGVENEQFF.

The chain carries TRBV20-1 and TRBJ2-1; possibly TRBD2 for D (5 bases). CDR1 DFQATT and CDR2 SNEGSKA come from the germline V gene (reference sequence). The CDR3 is 11 residues long. The germline V and J ends were trimmed by 5 bases and 7 bases, with 9 bases remaining between them. The CDR3 loop is CSAYPGNEQFF. Written as DNA, the CDR3 is TGCAGTGCTTACCCGGGGAATGAGCAGTTCTTC.

V and J are TRBV10-3 and TRBJ2-7; 9 bases match TRBD2. The CDR3 contains 16 residues. Losses at the gene ends were 4 bases for V and 0 bases for J; bases not matched to a gene: 7. Per the germline V gene, CDR1 is ENHRY and CDR2 is SYGVKD. The CDR3 sequence is CAISAPGGRASYEQYF. The CDR3 region has the DNA TGTGCCATCAGTGCCCCTGGCGGGAGGGCCTCCTACGAGCAGTACTTC.

Only a few counts were recorded for this clone. This same CDR3 is encoded by further DNA sequences in the sample. The V call is TRBV7-2, the J call TRBJ2-1; 11 bases match TRBD2. The germline V gene encodes CDR1 SGHTA and CDR2 FQGNSA. Trimming cost V 1 base and J 6 bases; bases outside gene matches: 5. The CDR3 runs to 16 residues. DNA of the CDR3: TGTGCCAGCAGCTTAGTGGGGACTAGCGGATTCAATGAGCAGTTCTTC. It codes for CASSLVGTSGFNEQFF.

Only a few counts were recorded for this clone. V and J are TRBV6-1 and TRBJ2-7; the D is unclear. The CDR3 totals 13 residues. Trimming removed 10 bases at V and 0 bases at J, with 13 bases between. In germline, CDR1 is MNHNS, CDR2 SASEGT. The CDR3 bases are TGTGCCACCCGACCCCCGAACTCCTACGAGCAGTACTTC. It specifies CATRPPNSYEQYF.

The chain joins TRBV7-6 to TRBJ2-7; TRBD1 or TRBD2 may be the D gene (5 bases each). Trimming stripped 4 bases from V and 3 bases from J, with 10 bases between. The CDR3 is 13 amino acids. From germline, CDR1 is SGHVS and CDR2 FNYEAQ. The CDR3 region has the DNA TGTGCCAGCAGCTCGGGACCAAACTACGAGCAGTACTTC. Translating gives CASSSGPNYEQYF.

The chain uses TRBV18 and TRBJ2-7; 8 bases match TRBD1. CDR3 size: 14 residues. J lost 6 bases, V lost 4 bases, and 8 bases had no gene match. The germline V gene encodes CDR1 KGHSH and CDR2 LQKENI. The CDR3 bases are TGTGCCAGCTCACTCCAGGACAGGGCCGGCGAGCAGTACTTC. Translating gives CASSLQDRAGEQYF.

This clone was seen more than once but under ten times. The J gene is TRBJ2-7, the V gene TRBV10-3; D not resolved. The CDR3 runs 11 residues. Germline values: CDR1 ENHRY, CDR2 SYGVKD. V dropped 3 bases and J dropped 3 bases, with 3 bases sitting between them. The CDR3 spells CAISDVYEQYF. The CDR3 region has the DNA TGTGCCATCAGTGACGTCTACGAGCAGTACTTC.

V gene TRBV6-1 combines with J gene TRBJ2-3; 8 bases match TRBD1. The germline V gene has CDR1 MNHNS and CDR2 SASEGT. CDR3 size: 13 residues. V was pared by 8 bases and J by 15 bases, with 16 bases of the junction left unmatched. The CDR3 DNA reads as TGTGCCAGCTCCCTCCTACAGGGGGGATCATGCTATTTT. Residues: CASSLLQGGSCYF.

The chain couples TRBV7-9 to TRBJ2-5, with D possibly TRBD1 on 6 matching bases. The CDR3 has 13 amino acids. Germline V gene lookup returns CDR1 SEHNR and CDR2 FQNEAQ (reference sequence). V lost 8 bases to trimming and J lost 7 bases, with 17 bases between them. CDR3 DNA sequence: TGTGCCAGCCTAACACAGGGAGTGGGGACCCAGTACTTC. Protein: CASLTQGVGTQYF.

As for this clone: This sample includes further DNA sequences coding for the same CDR3. The CDR3 sequence: CASSLSGSYEQYF. The CDR3 nucleotides are TGTGCCAGCAGCTTGTCCGGAAGTTACGAGCAGTACTTC. The rearrangement links TRBV7-9 to TRBJ2-7; D remains ambiguous. Germline lookup yields CDR1 SEHNR and CDR2 FQNEAQ (reference sequence). V was pared by 3 bases and J by 4 bases, with 10 bases between. CDR3 size: 13 residues.

V usage is TRBV2 and J usage is TRBJ2-3, with D unresolved. This CDR3 has 13 residues. Germline CDR1 and CDR2: SNHLY and FYNNEI. The ends were cut back, 3 bases at V and 0 bases at J, with 4 bases in the middle. CDR3 region: CASSDRSTDTQYF. The CDR3, as DNA: TGTGCCAGCAGTGATAGAAGCACAGATACGCAGTATTTT.

This clone was detected only a few times. The chain recombines TRBV7-9 with TRBJ2-7; tentatively, D is TRBD2 (6 bases). Looked up from germline, CDR1 is SEHNR and CDR2 is FQNEAQ (reference sequence). The length of the CDR3 is 15 residues. V was shortened by 1 base and J by 0 bases, with 10 bases between the two germline ends. CDR3 region: CASSLGDSSSYEQYF. CDR3 in DNA: TGTGCCAGCAGCTTAGGGGACTCAAGCTCCTACGAGCAGTACTTC.

This clone was detected only a few times. The chain is built from TRBV29-1 and TRBJ1-2; D is possibly TRBD1 (5 bases). CDR3 length: 13 residues. V lost 4 bases to trimming and J lost 9 bases, with 18 bases between them. The V gene's germline CDR1 is SQVTM and CDR2 ANQGSEA. The CDR3 DNA reads TGCAGCGTTGCGGGCAGCGCCGGGGCACGCTACACCTTC. It translates to CSVAGSAGARYTF.

This clone was recorded a few times. This CDR3 is also generated by other DNA sequences in the sample. This chain links TRBV5-4 with TRBJ2-5; the match to TRBD2 covers 7 bases. The CDR3 runs to 13 residues. Unmatched junction bases numbered 2, after V lost 4 bases and J lost 2 bases. Germline CDR1 SGHNT, CDR2 YYREEE (reference sequence). The CDR3 loop reads CASSLAAQETQYF. The CDR3 DNA is TGTGCCAGCAGCCTAGCGGCTCAAGAGACCCAGTACTTC.

This chain connects TRBV2 to TRBJ1-2, with D uncertain. Trimming removed 5 bases from V and 2 bases from J, with 12 bases in between. CDR3 length: 14 amino acids. Germline loops: CDR1 SNHLY, CDR2 FYNNEI. The DNA for the CDR3 is TGTGCCAGCAGTAATTACAACGTGAACTATGGCTACACCTTC. It specifies CASSNYNVNYGYTF.

This clone was counted a few times. The chain couples TRBV15 to TRBJ1-6; weak D call: TRBD1 (5 bases). The CDR3 loop spans 13 amino acids. The V end lost 8 bases, the J end lost 7 bases, and 12 bases lay between the germline ends. Germline values: CDR1 LNHNV, CDR2 YYDKDF (reference sequence). The CDR3 loop is CATARDANSPLHF. Here the CDR3 DNA reads TGTGCCACCGCCAGGGACGCCAATTCACCCCTCCACTTT. The full variable domain, rest sourced from reference TRBV15 and TRBJ1-6, is DAMVIQNPRYQVTQFGKPVTLSCSQTLNHNVMYWYQQKSSQAPKLLFHYYDKDFNNEADTPDNFQSRRPNTSFCFLDIRSPGLGDTAMYLCATARDANSPLHFGNGTRLTVT.

A few counts support this clone. The chain uses TRBV19 and TRBJ2-1; 13 nucleotides match TRBD2. V gave up 5 bases and J gave up 9 bases; unmatched junction bases: 4. Looked up from germline, CDR1 is LNHDA and CDR2 is SQIVND (reference sequence). The CDR3 sequence is 14 residues long. In nucleotides, the CDR3 is TGTGCCAGTAGTCGGACTAGCGGGAGTTCTGAGCAGTTCTTC. This gives the protein CASSRTSGSSEQFF.